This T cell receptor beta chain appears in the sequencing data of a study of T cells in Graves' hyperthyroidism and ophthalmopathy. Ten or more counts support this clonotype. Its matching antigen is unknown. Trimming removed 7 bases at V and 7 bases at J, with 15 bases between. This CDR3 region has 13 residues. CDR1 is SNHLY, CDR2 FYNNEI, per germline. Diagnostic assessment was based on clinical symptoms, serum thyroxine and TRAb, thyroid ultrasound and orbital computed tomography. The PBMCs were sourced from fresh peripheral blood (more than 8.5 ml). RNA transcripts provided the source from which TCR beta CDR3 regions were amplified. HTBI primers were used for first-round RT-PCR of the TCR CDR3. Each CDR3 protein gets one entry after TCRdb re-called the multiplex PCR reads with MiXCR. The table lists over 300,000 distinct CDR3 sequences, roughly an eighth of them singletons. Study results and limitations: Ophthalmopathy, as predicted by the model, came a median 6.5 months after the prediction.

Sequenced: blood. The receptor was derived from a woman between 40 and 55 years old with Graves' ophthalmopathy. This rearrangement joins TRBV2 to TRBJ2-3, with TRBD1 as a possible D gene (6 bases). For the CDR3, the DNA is TGTGCCAGCAAAACGACAGGCACGAATACGCAGTATTTT. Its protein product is CASKTTGTNTQYF.